The sequence of this TCR beta chain was determined in a study of regulatory and conventional T cells in RAG deficiency. General study points: Compared with controls, unique Treg TCR beta sequences dropped roughly 100-fold in Omenn syndrome and CID/AS.

Germline values: CDR1 MRHNA, CDR2 SNTAGT. Losses at the gene ends were 9 bases for V and 0 bases for J; bases not matched to a gene: 12. CDR3 length: 17 amino acids. Using immunoSEQ multiplex PCR, the repertoire was profiled, and TCRdb retains in-frame clones only, with some absent. The table has about 32,000 clones, about nine tenths seen once. On this clone itself: Antigen specificity is unknown.

The sample was also linked to a second study, of regulatory T cells. That source notes: The PCR used 52 TRBV and 13 TRBJ primers. In patients, unique TRB V-J pairs were restricted and V/J usage skewed, especially in Tregs.

Sequenced input: CD8+ T cells sorted from blood. V is TRBV6-4 and J is TRBJ1-5, with 9 bases aligning to TRBD1. The receptor was isolated from a human donor in good health. CDR3 coding DNA: TGTGCCAGAACACCCCGGACAGGGGAGTATAGCAATCAGCCCCAGCATTTT. Amino acid sequence: CARTPRTGEYSNQPQHF.